The 25 T cell receptor beta chains presented below share a single source sample, sequenced in a study of T cells in Graves' hyperthyroidism and ophthalmopathy. Regions amplified from RNA transcripts were the TCR beta CDR3 regions. The study used the HTBI primer set for a first-round RT-PCR of the TCR CDR3. TCRdb fed the multiplex PCR reads into MiXCR, producing one record per CDR3 protein. Seen here are over 250,000 distinct CDR3 sequences, over 15% observed once, and the top ten hold approximately 57%. Sequenced sample: blood. These receptors all stem from a woman in her sixties with Graves' ophthalmopathy.

This clonotype occurred many times. This rearrangement joins TRBV20-1 to TRBJ1-5, with D tentatively TRBD1 (6 bases). Germline V gene sequence: CDR1 DFQATT, CDR2 SNEGSKA (reference sequence). The V end lost 6 bases, the J end lost 4 bases, and 22 bases lay between the germline ends. CDR3 size: 16 residues. Written as DNA, the CDR3 is TGCAGTGCCAGGCCTGTTGGGGGCCTGGGAAATCAGCCCCAGCATTTT. Translating it yields CSARPVGGLGNQPQHF.

CDR3 sequence: CASSVAGSTGELFF. DNA of the CDR3: TGTGCCAGCAGCGTAGCAGGGAGCACCGGGGAGCTGTTTTTT. The rearrangement joins TRBV9 to TRBJ2-2; D may correspond to TRBD1 or TRBD2 (5 bases each). Germline V gene data show CDR1 as SGDLS and CDR2 as YYNGEE. The CDR3 runs to 14 residues. V shed 0 bases and J shed 4 bases, with 7 bases lying between them.

The V and J genes are TRBV5-1 and TRBJ2-3; D call uncertain. Germline V gives CDR1 SGHRS, CDR2 YFSETQ. Trimming shortened V by 2 bases and J by 5 bases, and 9 bases separated the two germline ends. The CDR3 sequence is 13 residues long. The CDR3 DNA reads TGCGCCAGCAGCTTTCCTGGGATAGATACGCAGTATTTT. Protein product: CASSFPGIDTQYF.

This clonotype was seen many times. V is TRBV5-1 and J is TRBJ2-1; weak D call: TRBD2 (6 bases). Germline loops: CDR1 SGHRS, CDR2 YFSETQ. Trimming took 4 bases from V and 9 from J, leaving 11 bases between them. The CDR3 sequence is 12 residues long. The CDR3 spells CASSQTGGEQFF. The CDR3 DNA is TGCGCCAGCAGCCAAACCGGGGGTGAGCAGTTCTTC.

This clonotype was detected ten times or more. V usage is TRBV27 and J usage is TRBJ1-6; D remains unclear. Germline CDR1 MNHEY, CDR2 SMNVEV (reference sequence). The V and J ends lost 3 bases and 10 bases respectively, with 10 bases between them. This CDR3 is 13 amino acids long. The CDR3 region has the DNA TGTGCCAGCAGTTTTTACTCAGCATCACCCCTCCACTTT. Translating it yields CASSFYSASPLHF.

This clonotype occurred many times. V gene TRBV12-3 or TRBV12-4 combines with J gene TRBJ2-7; D remains unclear. The CDR3 contains 14 residues. V was pared by 6 bases and J by 0 bases, with 12 bases between. CDR3 in amino acids: CASRATYLSYEQYF. The CDR3 nucleotides are TGTGCCAGCAGAGCGACATACCTCTCCTACGAGCAGTACTTC.

This clonotype was seen many times. The genes are TRBV20-1 and TRBJ1-1, with TRBD1 matching 7 bases. CDR1 and CDR2 (germline): DFQATT, SNEGSKA (reference sequence). This CDR3 contains 15 residues. J lost 5 bases, V lost 3 bases, and 12 bases had no gene match. The CDR3 sequence is CSASNGYRGGTEAFF. CDR3 sequence (DNA): TGCAGTGCTAGCAATGGATACAGGGGAGGAACTGAAGCTTTCTTT.

The sample holds a few counts of this clonotype. This chain uses TRBV7-2 with TRBJ1-3, with 8 bases that match TRBD1. The CDR3 length is 16 residues. The trim removed 5 bases at V and 2 bases at J, leaving 8 bases unmatched. Germline V gives CDR1 SGHTA, CDR2 FQGNSA. The CDR3 bases are TGTGCCAGCAGCCCCCAGGGGGCGCGTACTGGAAACACCATATATTTT. It is translated as CASSPQGARTGNTIYF.

This clonotype has a count of ten or more. V and J are TRBV29-1 and TRBJ2-3, with D possibly being TRBD1 or TRBD2 (5 bases each). The germline V and J ends were trimmed by 4 bases and 1 base, with 6 bases remaining between them. The CDR3 extends over 12 amino acids. Per germline, CDR1 SQVTM and CDR2 ANQGSEA. CDR3 bases: TGCAGCGTTGGAGGGGGCACAGATACGCAGTATTTT. It translates to CSVGGGTDTQYF.

This clonotype was recorded a few times. The genes are TRBV24-1 and TRBJ2-5, with TRBD2 matching 7 bases. This CDR3 has 16 amino acids. Trimming removed 3 bases from V and 5 bases from J; junction bases left unmatched: 11. Germline V lookup: CDR1 KGHDR, CDR2 SFDVKD. The DNA for the CDR3 is TGTGCCACCAGTGATCCGAGGACTAGTGATTTTGAGACCCAGTACTTC. This gives the protein CATSDPRTSDFETQYF.

This clonotype has at least ten counts. The chain employs TRBV3-1 and TRBJ1-1; a possible D gene is TRBD1 (5 bases). Germline V gives CDR1 LGHDT, CDR2 YNNKEL (reference sequence). CDR3 length: 14 amino acids. V lost 4 bases, J lost 1 base, and 10 bases lay in between. CDR3 protein: CASSRGPGNTEAFF. Here the CDR3 DNA reads TGTGCCAGCAGCCGGGGACCGGGGAACACTGAAGCTTTCTTT.

Details on this clonotype: This could be a read error, since a much larger clone is one nucleotide away. CDR3 in DNA: TGCAGTGCTAGAGGGCCGGGACAGGGAAGCAATCAGCCCCGGCATTTT. Its protein is CSARGPGQGSNQPRHF. The chain links TRBV20-1 to TRBJ1-5; TRBD1 aligns across 9 bases. The CDR3 is 16 amino acids. Germline V CDR1 and CDR2: DFQATT, SNEGSKA (reference sequence).

In its sample, this clonotype was seen a few times. V gene TRBV6-2 or TRBV6-3 combines with J gene TRBJ2-2; D is perhaps TRBD2 (7 bases). CDR1 MNHEY and CDR2 SVGEGT come from the germline V gene. V lost 7 bases, J lost 5 bases, and 17 bases lay in between. The CDR3 sequence is 15 residues long. CDR3 coding DNA: TGTGCCAGCATGAGGGGGGAGGGCCATACCGGGGAGCTGTTTTTT. It yields the protein CASMRGEGHTGELFF.

As to this clonotype: A read error is possible here, since a much larger clone lies one base away. The chain employs TRBV20-1 and TRBJ2-3; no definite D call. This CDR3 comprises 12 residues. Germline V gene lookup returns CDR1 DFQATT and CDR2 SNEGSKA (reference sequence). Here the CDR3 DNA reads TGCAGGTGGAGTTCATCCGTCGATACGCAGTATTTT. Translating it yields CRWSSSVDTQYF.

This clonotype has just one count. This may stem from a read error, because a much larger clone lies one nucleotide away. The V gene is TRBV5-1, the J gene TRBJ1-1; the match to TRBD1 covers 8 bases. CDR1 SGHRS and CDR2 YFSETQ come from the germline V gene. The CDR3 is 12 residues long. CDR3 nucleotide sequence: TGCGCCAGCAGCCTAGACAGGGGTGTAGCTTCCTTT. As protein: CASSLDRGVASF.

As for this clonotype: The junction departs from the called germline gene at one end, perhaps through a read error. The chain carries TRBV11-3 and TRBJ2-1; D is perhaps TRBD2 (6 bases). This CDR3 has 15 residues. Germline V gene sequence: CDR1 SGHNT, CDR2 YENEEA. CDR3 DNA sequence: TGTGTCAGCAGCTCTTATCAAAGGTCGGGAGATGAGCAGTTCTTC. This codes for CVSSSYQRSGDEQFF.

This clonotype was counted ten times or more. The chain uses TRBV2 and TRBJ2-2, with D possibly called TRBD1 or TRBD2 (6 bases each). CDR3 length: 15 residues. The germline V gene has CDR1 SNHLY and CDR2 FYNNEI. Trimming shortened V by 10 bases and J by 5 bases, and 20 bases separated the two germline ends. CDR3 residues: CATDQTGRSTGELFF. CDR3 nucleotide sequence: TGTGCCACAGATCAAACAGGGAGGTCGACCGGGGAGCTGTTTTTT. The complete variable domain, with remaining parts taken from reference TRBV2 and TRBJ2-2, reads EPEVTQTPSHQVTQMGQEVILRCVPISNHLYFYWYRQILGQKVEFLVSFYNNEISEKSEIFDDQFSVERPDGSNFTLKIRSTKLEDSAMYFCATDQTGRSTGELFFGEGSRLTVL.

This clonotype was counted a few times. The V and J genes are TRBV15 and TRBJ2-1; D is undetermined. Per the germline V gene, CDR1 is LNHNV and CDR2 is YYDKDF (reference sequence). The CDR3 contains 12 residues. Trimming took off 1 base at V and 6 bases at J, with 4 bases between the two ends. Written as DNA, the CDR3 is TGTGCCACCAGCAGAGCTCCCAATGAGCAGTTCTTC. Amino acid sequence: CATSRAPNEQFF.

This clonotype was counted ten times or more. The V call is TRBV7-9, the J call TRBJ2-7; TRBD1 matches at 8 bases. CDR1 is SEHNR and CDR2 is FQNEAQ in the germline V gene (reference sequence). The junction had 3 bases not matched to a gene; V was cut back by 4 bases and J by 7 bases. The CDR3 sequence is 12 residues long. CDR3 loop: CASSSTGEEQYF. In DNA form, the CDR3 reads TGTGCCAGCAGCTCGACAGGGGAAGAGCAGTACTTC.

This clonotype was counted at least ten times. V usage is TRBV7-2 and J usage is TRBJ2-7; perhaps TRBD2 as D (6 bases). Trimming removed 5 bases at V and 1 base at J, with 18 bases between. Per germline, CDR1 SGHTA and CDR2 FQGNSA. This CDR3 has 16 amino acids. In DNA, the CDR3 is TGTGCCAGCAGCACACCTTTTGGCGGGGAATCCTACGAGCAGTACTTC. As protein: CASSTPFGGESYEQYF.

This clonotype was picked up a small number of times. The rearrangement joins TRBV5-1 to TRBJ2-3; 9 bases are a match to TRBD1. V lost 4 bases, J lost 7 bases, and 7 bases stayed unmatched. The germline V gene has CDR1 SGHRS and CDR2 YFSETQ. This CDR3 is 14 amino acids long. CDR3 coding DNA: TGCGCCAGCAGCCCCCTGACAGGGGGTTATACGCAGTATTTT. This codes for CASSPLTGGYTQYF. Using reference TRBV5-1 and TRBJ2-3 for the parts outside the CDR3, the full variable domain is KAGVTQTPRYLIKTRGQQVTLSCSPISGHRSVSWYQQTPGQGLQFLFEYFSETQRNKGNFPGRFSGRQFSNSRSEMNVSTLELGDSALYLCASSPLTGGYTQYFGPGTRLTVL.

At least ten counts were recorded for this clonotype. V gene TRBV10-3 combines with J gene TRBJ1-2; tentative D call: TRBD1 (5 bases). CDR3 length: 13 residues. The germline CDR1 and CDR2 sequences are ENHRY and SYGVKD. V was cut by 6 bases and J by 8 bases, with 16 bases left in between. DNA of the CDR3: TGTGCCATCAGCCCCGACAGTTCCCGGGGCTACACCTTC. It encodes CAISPDSSRGYTF.

In this sample, this clonotype turned up many times. Here the CDR3 reads CASRGQNTGELFF. CDR3 bases: TGTGCCAGCAGGGGACAGAACACCGGGGAGCTGTTTTTT. The chain joins TRBV2 to TRBJ2-2; perhaps TRBD1 as D (6 bases). The CDR3 runs to 13 residues. Germline V gene lookup returns CDR1 SNHLY and CDR2 FYNNEI. V lost 6 bases and J 1 base, leaving 6 bases between the germline ends.

This clonotype was picked up a small number of times. The chain uses TRBV4-1 and TRBJ1-1; D remains unclear. The CDR3 is made up of 13 amino acids. The V end lost 0 bases, the J end lost 4 bases, and 6 bases lay between the germline ends. Germline CDR1 reads MGHRA; CDR2 reads YSYEKL. The CDR3 region is CASSQERGTEAFF. CDR3 coding DNA: TGCGCCAGCAGCCAAGAACGGGGCACTGAAGCTTTCTTT.

This clonotype was seen at least ten times. V is TRBV6-1 and J is TRBJ1-1; D gene ambiguous. Germline CDR1 and CDR2: MNHNS and SASEGT. This CDR3 is built from 12 residues. V lost 7 bases and J 4 bases, leaving 10 bases between the germline ends. The DNA for the CDR3 is TGTGCCAGCATGGAGGTTTTCACTGAAGCTTTCTTT. This translates into CASMEVFTEAFF.